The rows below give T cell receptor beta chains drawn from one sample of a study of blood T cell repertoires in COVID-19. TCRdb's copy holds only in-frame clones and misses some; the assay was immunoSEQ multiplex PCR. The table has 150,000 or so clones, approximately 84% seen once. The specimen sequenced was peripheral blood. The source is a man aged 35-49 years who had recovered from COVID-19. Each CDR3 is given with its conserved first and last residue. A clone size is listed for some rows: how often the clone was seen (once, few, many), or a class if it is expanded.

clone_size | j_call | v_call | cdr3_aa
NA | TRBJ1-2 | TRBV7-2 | CASSGGQYYGYTF
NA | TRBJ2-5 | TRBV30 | CAWSPGGVETQYF
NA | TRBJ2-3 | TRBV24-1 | CATSDLGEGTDTQYF
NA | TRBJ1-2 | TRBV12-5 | CASGLTGGRGHGYTF
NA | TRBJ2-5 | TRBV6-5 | CASREYSEQETQYF
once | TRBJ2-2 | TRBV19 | CASRTGDAPDTGELFF
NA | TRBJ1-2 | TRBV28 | CASSLTGGDYGYTF
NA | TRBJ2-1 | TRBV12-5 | CASASNSAWNEQFF
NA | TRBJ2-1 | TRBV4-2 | CASSQASLAGFNEQFF
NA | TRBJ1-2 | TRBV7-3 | CASSPKGGELGYTF
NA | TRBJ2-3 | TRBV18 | CASSNGLAGVTDTQYF
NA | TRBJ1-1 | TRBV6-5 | CASSAVENTEAFF
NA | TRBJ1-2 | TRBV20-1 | CSARTGYGYTF
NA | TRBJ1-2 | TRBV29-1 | CSVVSQGEVGYTF
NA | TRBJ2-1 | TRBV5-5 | CASSMTHDYNEQFF
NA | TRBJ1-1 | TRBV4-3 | CASSQDQAAIAEAFF
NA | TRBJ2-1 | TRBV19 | CASNGQGGTIAYNEQFF
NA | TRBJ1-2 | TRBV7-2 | CASSFGGWYGYTF
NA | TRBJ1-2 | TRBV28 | CASSLPARDRDGYTF
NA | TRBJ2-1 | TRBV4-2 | CASSPGGYNEQFF
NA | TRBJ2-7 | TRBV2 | CASSEGDSSSYEQYF
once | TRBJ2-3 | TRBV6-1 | CASSEVDSGGTQYF
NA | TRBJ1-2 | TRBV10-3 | CAISESEDPGGNGYTF
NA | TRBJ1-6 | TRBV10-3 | CAARPGQGNSPLHF
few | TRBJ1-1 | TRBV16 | CASSLQANTEAFF
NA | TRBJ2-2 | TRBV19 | CASSTPGTGATGELFF
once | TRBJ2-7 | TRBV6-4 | CASSDGGGARKDNYEQYF
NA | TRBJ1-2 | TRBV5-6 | CASSWTGGRNYGYTF
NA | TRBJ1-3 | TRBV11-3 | CASRQGTYGNTIYF
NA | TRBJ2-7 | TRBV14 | CASSQEQVLGYEQYF
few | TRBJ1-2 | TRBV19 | CASSIEGRGPYGYTF
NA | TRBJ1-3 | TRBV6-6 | CASSTQGKGNTIYF
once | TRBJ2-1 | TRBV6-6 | CASSPGRGGRDEQFF
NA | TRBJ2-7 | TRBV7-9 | CASSRLRGAVDEQYF
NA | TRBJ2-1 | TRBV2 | CASRVGGDEQFF
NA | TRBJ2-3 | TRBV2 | CASRGDRGGPNTQYF
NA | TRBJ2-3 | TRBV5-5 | CASSGLAGRDTQYF
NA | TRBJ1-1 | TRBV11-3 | CASSQVTGSTEAFF
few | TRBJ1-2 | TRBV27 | CASSPGGLYYGYTF
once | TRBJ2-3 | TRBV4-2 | CASSQGAHGTDTQYF
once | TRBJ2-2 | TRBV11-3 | CASSQASRTGELFF
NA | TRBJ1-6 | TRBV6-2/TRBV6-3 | CASSVTVLRGSPLHF
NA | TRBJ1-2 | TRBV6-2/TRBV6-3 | CASSYSSGGGGYTF
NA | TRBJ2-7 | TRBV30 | CAWSPPRTSGSYEQYF
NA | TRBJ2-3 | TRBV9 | CASSPREGTDTQYF
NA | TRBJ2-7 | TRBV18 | CASSMTSGEQYF
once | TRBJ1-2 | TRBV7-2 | CASSFRRQGADGYTF
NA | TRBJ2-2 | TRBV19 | CASSQEGPNVFGELFF
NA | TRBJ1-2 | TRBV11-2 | CASTGGVGGDYGYTF